This T cell receptor beta chain was profiled in a study of blood T cell repertoires in COVID-19. There are 14 residues in the CDR3. The germline gives CDR1 SGHRS, CDR2 YFSETQ. Trimming took off 2 bases at V and 5 bases at J, with 14 bases between the two ends. Under the authors' procedure: Quantification of nucleated cells was approximated via reference gene primer amplification. Profiled with immunoSEQ multiplex PCR; TCRdb holds only in-frame clones, not every one. V and J calls and clone size are as listed in that table; D and trimming were resolved from the DNA. The table lists roughly 410,000 clones, 70% to 90% of them singletons, with roughly 1.6% in the top ten.

The chain employs TRBV5-1 and TRBJ2-7; the D gene is possibly TRBD2 (7 bases). The material sequenced was peripheral blood. The clonotype was recovered from a woman aged 40 to 49 with COVID-19, enrolled during active disease. CDR3 bases: TGCGCCAGCAGCTTAGGGGGGGTACGCGACGAGCAGTACTTC. This codes for CASSLGGVRDEQYF.